This is a list of T cell receptor beta chains from one sample in a study of blood T cell repertoires in COVID-19. Measured with immunoSEQ multiplex PCR; TCRdb has only the in-frame clones, and not every one. The data contain a few hundred thousand clones, 89% of them seen just once; the ten biggest clones take up approximately 2.9%. The sequencing sample was made of PBMCs or T cells enriched from blood (not recorded which). The origin of the receptors is a woman between 45 and 60 years old who had been exposed to COVID-19. Each CDR3 is given with its conserved first and last residue. Fields, in order: J gene, V gene, D gene, CDR3 protein. D genes are given only for firm matches.

j_call: TRBJ2-7; v_call: TRBV6-5; d_call: TRBD2; cdr3_aa: CASSYMTGGDSYEQYF
j_call: TRBJ1-5; v_call: TRBV19; d_call: .; cdr3_aa: CASSPTGGNQPQHF
j_call: TRBJ1-2; v_call: TRBV19; d_call: .; cdr3_aa: CASSIRGNYGYTF
j_call: TRBJ1-2; v_call: TRBV19; d_call: .; cdr3_aa: CASNVRKNYGYTF
j_call: TRBJ2-7; v_call: TRBV5-6; d_call: TRBD2; cdr3_aa: CASSLYSGGPWEQYF
j_call: TRBJ2-2; v_call: TRBV5-8; d_call: TRBD2; cdr3_aa: CASSLRGENTGELFF
j_call: TRBJ1-5; v_call: TRBV28; d_call: TRBD1; cdr3_aa: CASSLGQGADFNQPQHF
j_call: TRBJ1-6; v_call: TRBV2; d_call: TRBD1; cdr3_aa: CASRPRPGTGVGSPLHF
j_call: TRBJ2-3; v_call: TRBV5-5; d_call: .; cdr3_aa: CASSIAASTDTQYF
j_call: TRBJ2-2; v_call: TRBV28; d_call: .; cdr3_aa: CASRTVPTGELFF
j_call: TRBJ2-1; v_call: TRBV19; d_call: .; cdr3_aa: CASSIGSGDSSYNEQFF
j_call: TRBJ1-5; v_call: TRBV2; d_call: .; cdr3_aa: CASSDRYNQPQHF
j_call: TRBJ1-4; v_call: TRBV7-9; d_call: TRBD1; cdr3_aa: CASSRDTGVVNEKLFF
j_call: TRBJ2-5; v_call: TRBV28; d_call: .; cdr3_aa: CASSPDSQETQYF
j_call: TRBJ1-3; v_call: TRBV28; d_call: .; cdr3_aa: CASSGVAWEAGNTIYF
j_call: TRBJ1-2; v_call: TRBV25-1; d_call: TRBD1; cdr3_aa: CASSEDRIYGYTF
j_call: TRBJ2-7; v_call: TRBV29-1; d_call: TRBD1; cdr3_aa: CSVVGTGSYEQYF
j_call: TRBJ1-4; v_call: TRBV6-6; d_call: TRBD1; cdr3_aa: CASSRSGTGGLGEKLFF
j_call: TRBJ1-5; v_call: TRBV19; d_call: .; cdr3_aa: CASTTNGGNQPQHF
j_call: TRBJ2-7; v_call: TRBV30; d_call: TRBD1; cdr3_aa: CAWSVPGQGNYEQYF